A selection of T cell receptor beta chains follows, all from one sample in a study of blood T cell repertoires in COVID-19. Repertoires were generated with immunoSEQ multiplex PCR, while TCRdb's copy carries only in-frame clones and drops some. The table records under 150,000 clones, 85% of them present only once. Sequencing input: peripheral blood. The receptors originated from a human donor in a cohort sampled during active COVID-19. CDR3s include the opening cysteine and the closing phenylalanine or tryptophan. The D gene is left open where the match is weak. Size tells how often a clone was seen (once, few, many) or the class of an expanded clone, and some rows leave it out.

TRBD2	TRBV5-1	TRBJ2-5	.	CASSLGLAGVRQETQYF	TGCGCCAGCAGCTTGGGACTAGCGGGGGTTCGGCAAGAGACCCAGTACTTC
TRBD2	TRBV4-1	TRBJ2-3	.	CASSRGIAGGSTDTQYF	TGCGCCAGCAGCCGCGGAATAGCGGGGGGGAGCACAGATACGCAGTATTTT
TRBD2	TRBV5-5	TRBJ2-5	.	CASSLATSGGPGRETQYF	TGTGCCAGCAGCTTGGCTACTAGCGGGGGGCCCGGGCGAGAGACCCAGTACTTC
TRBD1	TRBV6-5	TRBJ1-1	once	CASSLSQGSFTEAFF	TGTGCCAGCAGTCTATCACAGGGGAGCTTCACTGAAGCTTTCTTT
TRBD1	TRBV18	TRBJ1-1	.	CASATGANTEAFF	TGTGCCAGTGCAACAGGGGCCAACACTGAAGCTTTCTTT
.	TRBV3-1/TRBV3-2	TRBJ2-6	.	CASSPGYSGANVLTF	TGTGCCAGCAGCCCAGGGTACTCTGGGGCCAACGTCCTGACTTTC
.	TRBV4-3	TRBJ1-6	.	CASSQDGGAVSPLHF	TGCGCCAGCAGCCAAGATGGGGGGGCAGTTTCACCCCTCCACTTT
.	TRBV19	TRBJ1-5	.	CASSISNSNQPQHF	TGTGCCAGTAGTATTAGCAATAGCAATCAGCCCCAGCATTTT
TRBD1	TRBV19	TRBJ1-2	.	CASSPDRVYGYTF	TGTGCCAGTAGCCCGGACAGGGTCTATGGCTACACCTTC
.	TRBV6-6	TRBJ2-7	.	CASSYSLGAAEQYF	TGTGCCAGCAGTTACTCGTTGGGGGCGGCTGAGCAGTACTTC
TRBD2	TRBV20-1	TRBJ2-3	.	CSASKSGGITDTQYF	TGCAGTGCTAGTAAGAGCGGGGGGATTACAGATACGCAGTATTTT
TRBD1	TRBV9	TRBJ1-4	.	CASSTGPNEKLFF	TGTGCCAGCTCGACAGGGCCTAATGAAAAACTGTTTTTT
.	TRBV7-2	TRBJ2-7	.	CASSLVSQGHSYEQYF	TGTGCCAGCAGCTTAGTTTCCCAGGGCCATTCCTACGAGCAGTACTTC
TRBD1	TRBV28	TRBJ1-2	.	CASSNDRGDYYGYTF	TGTGCCAGCAGTAACGACAGGGGTGATTACTATGGCTACACCTTC
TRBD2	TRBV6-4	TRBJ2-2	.	CASSDFGGGAGTGELFF	TGTGCCAGCAGTGACTTCGGCGGGGGGGCCGGGACCGGGGAGCTGTTTTTT
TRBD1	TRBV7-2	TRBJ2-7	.	CASSSVGSGGRHEQYF	TGTGCCAGCAGCTCAGTTGGGTCAGGGGGCAGGCACGAGCAGTACTTC
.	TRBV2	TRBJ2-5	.	CASSRTVQETQYF	TGTGCCAGCTCACGGACAGTGCAAGAGACCCAGTACTTC
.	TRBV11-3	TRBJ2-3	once	CASSLGQSSTDTQYF	TGTGCCAGCAGCTTAGGACAGTCTAGCACAGATACGCAGTATTTT
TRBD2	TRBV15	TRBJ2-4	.	CATSRTSGRAKNIQYF	TGTGCCACCAGCAGGACTAGCGGGAGAGCCAAAAACATTCAGTACTTC
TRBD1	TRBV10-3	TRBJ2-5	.	CAISERTGETQYF	TGTGCCATCAGTGAAAGGACAGGGGAGACCCAGTACTTC
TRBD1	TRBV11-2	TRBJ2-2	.	CASSGRTGWGPGELFF	TGTGCCAGCAGCGGGCGGACAGGCTGGGGACCGGGGGAGCTGTTTTTT
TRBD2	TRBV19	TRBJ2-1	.	CASLAGGPGEQFF	TGTGCCAGTCTAGCGGGGGGGCCGGGTGAGCAGTTCTTC
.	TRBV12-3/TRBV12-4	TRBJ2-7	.	CASSPPNSYEQYF	TGTGCCAGCAGCCCCCCCAACTCCTACGAGCAGTACTTC
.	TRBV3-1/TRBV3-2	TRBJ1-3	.	CASSQPLGSSGNTIYF	TGTGCCAGCAGCCAGCCCCTGGGGAGCTCTGGAAACACCATATATTTT
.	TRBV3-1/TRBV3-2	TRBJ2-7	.	CASSQDLGGRLGISYEQYF	TGTGCCAGCAGCCAAGATCTTGGCGGGCGCCTAGGCATCTCCTACGAGCAGTACTTC
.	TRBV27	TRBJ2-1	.	CASSSGFYNEQFF	TGTGCCAGTAGCTCAGGGTTCTACAATGAGCAGTTCTTC
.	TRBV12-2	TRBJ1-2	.	CASRLEDRKGHYGYTF	TGTGCAAGTCGCTTAGAGGACAGAAAAGGGCACTATGGCTACACCTTC
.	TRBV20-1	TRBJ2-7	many	CSASPSSYEQYF	TGCAGTGCTAGTCCCAGCTCCTACGAGCAGTACTTC
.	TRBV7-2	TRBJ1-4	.	CASSFSGSAGEKLFF	TGTGCCAGCAGCTTCTCGGGCTCCGCGGGAGAAAAACTGTTTTTT
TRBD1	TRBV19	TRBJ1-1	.	CASSLVAATGVRRGANTEAFF	TGTGCCAGTAGCCTAGTAGCGGCCACAGGGGTCCGCAGGGGGGCGAACACTGAAGCTTTCTTT
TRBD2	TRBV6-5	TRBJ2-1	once	CASSYGAGGFNEQFF	TGTGCCAGCAGTTATGGGGCGGGGGGTTTCAATGAGCAGTTCTTC
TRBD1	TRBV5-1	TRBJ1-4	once	CASSETGLRFNEKLFF	TGCGCCAGCAGCGAGACAGGGCTACGATTTAATGAAAAACTGTTTTTT
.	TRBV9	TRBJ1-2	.	CASSVALKGGANYGYTF	TGTGCCAGCAGCGTAGCTTTGAAAGGGGGAGCTAACTATGGCTACACCTTC
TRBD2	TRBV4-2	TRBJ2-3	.	CASSQVVAGASTDTQYF	TGTGCCAGCAGCCAAGTTGTAGCGGGGGCCAGCACAGATACGCAGTATTTT
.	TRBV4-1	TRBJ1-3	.	CASSRTGRGEPGNTIYF	TGCGCCAGCAGCCGAACGGGGCGCGGGGAACCTGGAAACACCATATATTTT
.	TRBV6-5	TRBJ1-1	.	CASSYSAGMNTEAFF	TGTGCCAGCAGTTACTCCGCGGGCATGAACACTGAAGCTTTCTTT